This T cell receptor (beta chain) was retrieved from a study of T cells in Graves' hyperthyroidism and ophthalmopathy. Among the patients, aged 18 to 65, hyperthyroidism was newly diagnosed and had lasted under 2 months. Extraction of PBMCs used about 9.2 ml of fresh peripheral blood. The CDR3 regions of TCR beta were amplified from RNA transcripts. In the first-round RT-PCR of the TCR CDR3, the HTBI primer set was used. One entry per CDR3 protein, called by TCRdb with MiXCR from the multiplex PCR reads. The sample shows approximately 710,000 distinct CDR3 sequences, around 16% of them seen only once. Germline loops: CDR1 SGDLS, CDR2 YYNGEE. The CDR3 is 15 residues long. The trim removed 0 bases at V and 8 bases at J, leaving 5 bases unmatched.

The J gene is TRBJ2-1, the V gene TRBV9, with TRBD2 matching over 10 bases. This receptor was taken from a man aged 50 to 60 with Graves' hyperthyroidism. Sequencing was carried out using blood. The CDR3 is CASSVASGSSYEQFF. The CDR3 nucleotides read TGTGCCAGCAGCGTAGCTAGCGGGAGTTCCTATGAGCAGTTCTTC.